This passage covers 21 T cell receptor beta chains from one sample sequenced in a study of T cell responses to AZD1222 COVID-19 vaccine (dated by TCRdb to the early 2020s). Libraries were prepared through the immunoSEQ multiplex PCR assay. Held by TCRdb, this immuneACCESS table contains in-frame sequences only and omits some clones. Under half of the omission traces to an unresolved V gene where checked; the cause of the rest is unknown. This sample gives 150,000 to 200,000 clones in total; about 86% of them show up just once. Approximately 0.49% of the sample lies in the top ten. Reading the label with the study, this specimen's time point is: baseline before first vaccination. The sequencing used peripheral blood, collected on day 0 of AZD1222 vaccination. Every receptor here comes from an adult in good health.

V and J are TRBV5-1 and TRBJ2-5; a weak D match, TRBD2 (5 bases). V was cut by 3 bases and J by 2 bases, with 23 bases left in between. The CDR3 contains 18 residues. Germline CDR1 reads SGHRS; CDR2 reads YFSETQ. CDR3: CASSSPRGGKNPQETQYF. CDR3 DNA: TGCGCCAGCAGCTCCCCCCGGGGTGGGAAAAATCCGCAAGAGACCCAGTACTTC.

This chain connects TRBV11-3 to TRBJ2-5, with 8 nucleotides matching TRBD2. The germline CDR1 and CDR2 sequences are SGHNT and YENEEA. The V gene end was trimmed by 4 bases and the J gene end by 5 bases; junction bases not matched to a gene: 9. This CDR3 contains 15 residues. In DNA form, the CDR3 reads TGTGCCAGCAGCTCCAGGAAGGGCGGGGGGGAGACCCAGTACTTC. Its protein product is CASSSRKGGGETQYF. Supplemented by reference TRBV11-3 and TRBJ2-5, the full variable domain reads EAGVVQSPRYKIIEKKQPVAFWCNPISGHNTLYWYLQNLGQGPELLIRYENEEAVDDSQLPKDRFSAERLKGVDSTLKIQPAELGDSAVYLCASSSRKGGGETQYFGPGTRLLVL.

The chain uses TRBV7-2 and TRBJ1-1; D not certain. The CDR3 spans 12 residues. V was clipped by 5 bases and J by 1 base, with 5 bases between them. The germline CDR1 and CDR2 sequences are SGHTA and FQGNSA. In DNA, the CDR3 is TGTGCCAGCAGCCACCCGAACACTGAAGCTTTCTTT. Translating it yields CASSHPNTEAFF.

This chain connects TRBV6-5 to TRBJ1-2; D may be TRBD1 (5 bases). V lost 2 bases and J 2 bases, leaving 6 bases between the germline ends. Germline V gene lookup returns CDR1 MNHEY and CDR2 SVGAGI. This CDR3 is 13 amino acids long. CDR3 nucleotides: TGTGCCAGCAGTTACGGGACGAACTATGGCTACACCTTC. Protein: CASSYGTNYGYTF.

The chain joins TRBV3-1 (or the pseudogene TRBV3-2) to TRBJ2-3; weak D call: TRBD2 (6 bases). CDR3 length: 19 amino acids. Deletions cut 0 bases from V and 0 bases from J, with 19 bases between. Germline V gene lookup returns CDR1 LGHDT and CDR2 YNNKEL (reference sequence). CDR3 residues: CASSQEGMIAGKSTDTQYF. CDR3 sequence (DNA): TGTGCCAGCAGCCAAGAGGGAATGATTGCGGGGAAGAGCACAGATACGCAGTATTTT.

The chain has TRBV6-1 and TRBJ2-7; D unclear. Trimming removed 1 base at V and 1 base at J, with 11 bases between. The CDR3 extends over 15 amino acids. The germline gives CDR1 MNHNS, CDR2 SASEGT. The CDR3 region has the DNA TGTGCCAGCAGTGAAGTTGGCAGCTTTTCCTACGAGCAGTACTTC. This sequence encodes CASSEVGSFSYEQYF.

V gene TRBV11-3 combines with J gene TRBJ2-5, with D perhaps matching TRBD2 (7 bases). The CDR3 is 15 residues long. V was cut by 1 base and J by 1 base, with 10 bases left in between. Germline V lookup: CDR1 SGHNT, CDR2 YENEEA. The CDR3 protein is CASSLAGGLQETQYF. The DNA for the CDR3 is TGTGCCAGCAGCTTAGCGGGGGGCCTCCAAGAGACCCAGTACTTC.

The chain links TRBV6-2 or TRBV6-3 to TRBJ2-5; D is undetermined. The CDR3 length is 13 residues. Deletions cut 2 bases from V and 5 bases from J, with 9 bases between. Per germline, CDR1 MNHEY and CDR2 SVGEGT. CDR3 protein: CASSYGVRETQYF. CDR3 in DNA: TGTGCCAGCAGTTACGGGGTACGGGAGACCCAGTACTTC.

This chain uses TRBV9 with TRBJ2-7, with D hard to call. Looked up from germline, CDR1 is SGDLS and CDR2 is YYNGEE. There are 14 residues in the CDR3. V was cut by 0 bases and J by 3 bases, with 10 bases left in between. The CDR3: CASSVAEGNYEQYF. The CDR3 nucleotides read TGTGCCAGCAGCGTAGCTGAAGGTAACTACGAGCAGTACTTC.

This clone was observed a handful of times. The chain couples TRBV6-2 or TRBV6-3 to TRBJ1-5, with 10 bases aligning to TRBD1. Germline values: CDR1 MNHEY, CDR2 SVGEGT. Trimming removed 4 bases from V and 4 bases from J; junction bases left unmatched: 7. The CDR3 is made up of 16 amino acids. CDR3 amino acids: CASSSLTGGPNQPQHF. The CDR3 coding sequence is TGTGCCAGCAGTTCATTGACAGGGGGCCCTAATCAGCCCCAGCATTTT.

The chain links TRBV23-1 to TRBJ1-5; D possibly corresponds to TRBD1 (5 bases). TRBV23-1 is reported as an ORF; its role is uncertain. Between the trimmed V and J ends, which lost 4 bases and 2 bases, there was a span of 12 bases. The CDR3 extends over 15 amino acids. The CDR3 here is CASSRRDRGNQPQHF. CDR3 DNA sequence: TGCGCCAGCAGTCGCCGGGACCGGGGCAATCAGCCCCAGCATTTT.

This clone was seen just once. The gene calls are TRBV30 and TRBJ2-2; no definite D call. V gave up 4 bases and J gave up 1 base, with 10 bases separating them. The CDR3 consists of 14 residues. Germline V gives CDR1 GTSNPN, CDR2 SVGIG (reference sequence). As DNA, the CDR3 is TGTGCCTGGACGTCATTTCAGAACACCGGGGAGCTGTTTTTT. Its translation: CAWTSFQNTGELFF.

The CDR3 protein is CSERTSGETQYF. The CDR3 DNA is TGCAGCGAGCGGACTAGCGGTGAGACCCAGTACTTC. V and J are TRBV29-1 and TRBJ2-5; 10 nucleotides line up with TRBD2. V was pared by 7 bases and J by 5 bases, with 4 bases of the junction left unmatched. The CDR3 length is 12 residues. CDR1 and CDR2 (germline): SQVTM, ANQGSEA.

The chain combines TRBV9 with TRBJ1-2; 8 bases agree with TRBD1. J lost 6 bases, V lost 2 bases, and 9 bases had no gene match. The length of the CDR3 is 15 residues. Germline CDR1 is SGDLS and CDR2 is YYNGEE. The chain's CDR3 is CASSVSTGELDGYTF. CDR3 bases: TGTGCCAGCAGCGTTTCGACAGGGGAACTGGATGGCTACACCTTC.

The V call is TRBV5-1, the J call TRBJ1-5; a possible D gene is TRBD1 (6 bases). Germline assignment: CDR1 SGHRS and CDR2 YFSETQ. The V end lost 0 bases, the J end lost 3 bases, and 10 bases lay between the germline ends. The CDR3 spans 15 residues. The DNA of the CDR3 is TGCGCCAGCAGCTTGGGGGGGCTAGTCAATCAGCCCCAGCATTTT. Amino acids: CASSLGGLVNQPQHF.

V gene TRBV27 combines with J gene TRBJ2-1; 12 bases fit TRBD2. The CDR3 has 15 amino acids. V lost 5 bases, J lost 9 bases, and 8 bases stayed unmatched. The V gene's germline CDR1 is MNHEY and CDR2 SMNVEV (reference sequence). DNA of the CDR3: TGTGCCAGCAGTGCTCTAGCGGGGGGGCTTGCTGAGCAGTTCTTC. Encoded protein: CASSALAGGLAEQFF.

The genes are TRBV9 and TRBJ2-7; 7 nucleotides agree with TRBD1. V was pared by 0 bases and J by 3 bases, with 6 bases of the junction left unmatched. Germline CDR1 reads SGDLS; CDR2 reads YYNGEE. The CDR3 loop spans 15 amino acids. The DNA of the CDR3 is TGTGCCAGCAGCGTAGTAGGGACAGTCCTCTACGAGCAGTACTTC. Residues: CASSVVGTVLYEQYF.

The chain combines TRBV5-8 with TRBJ1-1; tentatively, D is TRBD1 (5 bases). Trimming cost V 9 bases and J 2 bases, with 23 bases left between them. The CDR3 is made up of 16 amino acids. Looked up from germline, CDR1 is SGHTS and CDR2 is YDEGEE. The CDR3 protein is CATYDSPGGFNTEAFF. The CDR3 DNA follows: TGTGCCACGTACGACAGTCCTGGAGGCTTTAACACTGAAGCTTTCTTT. Together with reference TRBV5-8 and TRBJ1-1, the CDR3 gives the full variable domain: EAGVTQSPTHLIKTRGQQATLRCSPISGHTSVYWYQQALGLGLQFLLWYDEGEERNRGNFPPRFSGRQFPNYSSELNVNALELEDSALYLCATYDSPGGFNTEAFFGQGTRLTVV.

The chain has TRBV4-3 and TRBJ1-4; D gene uncertain. This CDR3 is 13 amino acids long. Trimming stripped 0 bases from V and 5 bases from J, with 4 bases between. Germline lookup yields CDR1 LGHNA and CDR2 YSLEER. In DNA, the CDR3 is TGCGCCAGCAGCCAAGAGCAGAATGAAAAACTGTTTTTT. Translating it yields CASSQEQNEKLFF.

The rearrangement uses TRBV7-6 and TRBJ2-3; maybe TRBD2 (6 bases). The germline V gene has CDR1 SGHVS and CDR2 FNYEAQ. Trimming stripped 0 bases from V and 4 bases from J, with 14 bases between. The CDR3 consists of 16 residues. DNA of the CDR3: TGTGCCAGCAGCTTAGCCCCGGAGGGGCTCGCAGATACGCAGTATTTT. It codes for CASSLAPEGLADTQYF.

There are a few counts of this clone. The rearrangement joins TRBV10-1 to TRBJ1-1, with 10 nucleotides matching TRBD1. CDR1 and CDR2 from the germline V gene are WNHNN and SYGVQD (reference sequence). Trimming at V came to 7 bases and at J to 0 bases, leaving 8 bases not matched to a gene. This CDR3 is built from 16 residues. The CDR3 DNA follows: TGCGCCAGCACCGTACCGGGACAGGGGATGAACACTGAAGCTTTCTTT. Translated, it gives CASTVPGQGMNTEAFF.